This entry concerns a single T cell receptor (beta chain). This clonotype occurred many times. Its binding antigen is unknown. No much larger clone exists at a distance of one base, and base qualities are not known. The time point label for this specimen denotes: newly diagnosed GD, antithyroid drugs for less than 3 months. RNA was extracted from PBMCs in TRIzol for both TCR sequencing and RNA sequencing. The diagnosis of Graves' disease was made according to American Thyroid Association guidelines. Recruitment of patients was carried out at an endocrinology department in Xi'an, China. Each patient gave roughly 10 milliliters of peripheral blood, collected in an EDTA anticoagulant tube. Ficoll Paque Plus density gradient separation was used to isolate PBMCs, and no further T cell sorting was performed. RNA quality was checked with an Agilent 2100 Bioanalyzer and agarose gel, and concentration with a NanoDrop 2000.

This sample is drawn from a study of regulatory T cells in long-lasting Graves disease (dated by TCRdb to the early 2020s). About the study as a whole: Patients with newly diagnosed Graves' disease had been on antithyroid drugs for under 3 months. The study was conducted in China and was registered as a clinical trial. A total of some 35 samples underwent TCR sequencing, from some 13 patients with persistent Graves' disease and approximately 20 patients with newly diagnosed Graves' disease. This study used TCR sequencing and RNA sequencing of peripheral blood to compare persistent Graves' disease patients against newly diagnosed Graves' disease patients. The study at large found these results: Peripheral blood alone was examined, since thyroid tissue, which constituted the primary lesion, could not be accessed. Persistent disease showed preferential use of TRBV28, TRBJ1-2 and TRBJ2-5, whereas newly diagnosed disease favored TRBV20-1 and TRBJ2-1. Sequencing and analysis were restricted to the TCR beta chain. Persistent patients shared more public clonotypes among themselves (around 3,000) than newly diagnosed patients did (about 970). Compared with newly diagnosed patients, patients with persistent Graves' disease had lower TCR Shannon entropy and fewer highly expanded clones, which suggests clonal expansion. The authors acknowledged the small sample size as a limitation that may reduce accuracy.

From its cysteine to its phenylalanine, the CDR3 spans 13 amino acids. This entry keeps only the CDR3 DNA: 39 bases, framed from base 1. V loses 6 bases at its end and J loses 1 base; junction bases beyond the gene matches: 4. CDR1 is given as SQVTM and CDR2 as ANQGSEA, both from the germline V gene. The method behind the library was multiplex PCR. TCRdb lists the instrument as Illumina HiSeq 4000. TCR beta libraries were built with iRepertoire HTBI primers and Arm-PCR amplification of CDR3 regions. Gel purification was performed on PCR products prior to sequencing. Processing in the source paper ran as follows. Gene usage analysis of CDR3 amino acid clonotypes used the roughly 60 TRBV and 14 TRBJ segments found across samples. COPE and FqMerger were used to merge filtered high-quality paired reads into contigs. BLAST was used to align contigs to IMGT TRBV, TRBD and TRBJ reference genes, with CDR3 defined following IMGT. Highly expanded clones were defined as clonotypes with a frequency above 0.1%. Shannon entropy served as the measure of repertoire diversity, while the Gini coefficient captured V-J evenness. A clonotype found in more than one individual was treated as public. The public reads were reprocessed in TCRdb via fastp at Q25 and MiXCR, keeping in-frame beta chains. A single entry per CDR3 protein holds the most common genes and DNA from its merged rows. TCRdb's processing, not the authors', yielded these V and J calls. This sample comprises roughly 610,000 distinct CDR3 sequences, 16% of them detected only once. More than 15% of the sample comes from the top ten.

These data were also filed under a second study, of T cells in Graves' hyperthyroidism and ophthalmopathy. The second investigation adds: Graves' hyperthyroidism was defined as stable when no progression to ophthalmopathy occurred over 18 months of follow-up. Hyperthyroidism patients were newly diagnosed, with disease duration under 2 months, and aged 18 to 65 years. Patients with uncontrolled infections, other autoimmune diseases, pregnancy or lactation were excluded. Diagnoses were established on the basis of clinical symptoms, serum thyroxine and TRAb, thyroid ultrasound, and orbital computed tomography. The TCR CDR3 was subjected to a first round of RT-PCR using the HTBI primer set and the Qiagen OneStep RT-PCR kit. Most expanded thyroid clonotypes (frequency above 0.001) were also found in blood, which suggests that blood repertoires may mirror thyroid immune responses. A 13 V-J signature model separated ophthalmopathy from stable hyperthyroidism, with about 88% sensitivity and about 81% specificity in cross-validation and 80%/75% in testing. During validation, the model predicted progression to ophthalmopathy a median of around six months ahead of onset, with around 71% sensitivity and under 85% specificity. To identify distinguishing TCR V-J signatures, a discovery cohort of 95 to 100 patients was used, comprising approximately 40 with Graves' ophthalmopathy and approximately 58 with stable Graves' hyperthyroidism. Whether ophthalmopathy could be predicted prospectively was tested in an independent validation cohort made up of about 18 hyperthyroidism patients plus 17 patients who later progressed to ophthalmopathy. The 80 to 100 discovery patients were randomly divided into training and test sets at a 7:3 ratio. The study also compared thyroid tissue and blood T-cell repertoires from 6 or 7 Graves' hyperthyroidism patients. After blood sampling, hyperthyroidism patients were treated with methimazole at a starting dose of 30 mg daily, and ophthalmopathy patients were treated with high-dose intravenous methylprednisolone. Libraries were constructed in a second round of multiplex PCR, after which size selection and purification were carried out. Libraries were sequenced paired-end with 100 bp reads on an Illumina HiSeq2000. SOAPnuke was used to process the raw data, throwing out any read that contained adapters or uncalled bases, had a mean Phred below 15, or lacked an exact constant-primer or identifier match. High-quality paired reads were merged using COPE v1.2.5, and each unique nucleotide sequence was defined as a clonotype. Clonotypes were aligned to IMGT TRBV, TRBD and TRBJ reference segments using MiTCR v1.1. The analysis was restricted to V-J combinations with a frequency above 0.0001, which together covered about 99% of the repertoires. A TCS score was defined as the ratio between F50 (clonal expansion) and ExV (chaos), using BLOSUM62-based TCRdist between CDR3 peptides within each V-J. Welch's t-statistics and random forest reduced around 510 V-J features to 13, which were used in a naive Bayes classifier (R e1071). Sample size was not statistically predetermined, and blinding of investigators to group allocation was not performed. The paper reports TCR Vbeta CDR3 sequencing of fewer than 150 peripheral blood samples: under 45 ophthalmopathy, some 80 hyperthyroidism and 17 progressor patients.

This receptor chain uses TRBV29-1 and TRBJ1-1, with 8 bases in between that match TRBD1. The TCR comes from a woman between 25 and 40 years old with Graves disease. Donor details come from another sample of the same person, matched by shared clones. This specimen was peripheral blood mononuclear cells (PBMCs), taken at new diagnosis, from a patient treated with antithyroid drugs. The nucleotide sequence reads TGCAGCGTCCTGACAGGGGCGAACACTGAAGCTTTCTTT. This encodes CSVLTGANTEAFF.